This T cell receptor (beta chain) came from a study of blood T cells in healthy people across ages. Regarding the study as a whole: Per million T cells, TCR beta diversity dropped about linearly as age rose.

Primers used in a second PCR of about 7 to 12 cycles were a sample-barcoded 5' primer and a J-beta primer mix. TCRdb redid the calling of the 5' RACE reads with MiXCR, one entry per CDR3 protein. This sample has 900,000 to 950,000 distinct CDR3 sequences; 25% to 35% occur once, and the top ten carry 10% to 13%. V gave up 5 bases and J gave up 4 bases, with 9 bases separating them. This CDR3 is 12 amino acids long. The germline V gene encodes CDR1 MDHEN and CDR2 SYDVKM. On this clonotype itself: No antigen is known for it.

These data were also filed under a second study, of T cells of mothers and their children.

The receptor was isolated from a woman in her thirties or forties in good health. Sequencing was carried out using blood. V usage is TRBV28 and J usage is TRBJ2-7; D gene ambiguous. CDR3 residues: CASSPKRYEQYF. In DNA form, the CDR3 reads TGTGCCAGCAGTCCAAAGAGATACGAGCAGTACTTC.